The clone carrying this T cell receptor beta chain has only a few counts. The data stem from a study of T cell responses to AZD1222 COVID-19 vaccine. The length of the CDR3 is 15 residues. Trimming at V came to 4 bases and at J to 9 bases, leaving 7 bases not matched to a gene. CDR1 and CDR2 from the germline V gene are KGHSH and LQKENI. Generated by immunoSEQ multiplex PCR, the TCRdb table keeps only in-frame clones and is missing some. This table holds tens of thousands of clones, roughly 86% found once. The source material was peripheral blood, sampled 28 days after the second AZD1222 dose. The chain couples TRBV18 to TRBJ1-6; 9 bases are shared with TRBD1. The TCR originated in an adult who received the AZD1222 COVID-19 vaccine. CDR3 nucleotides: TGTGCCAGCTCACTTCTACAGGGGGCTGGTTCACCCCTCCACTTT. Translated: CASSLLQGAGSPLHF.